This T cell receptor (beta chain) was observed in a study of blood T cell repertoires in COVID-19. At the level of the study: Some COVID-19 samples were acute and others convalescent; all came from the United States, Italy and Spain. T cells, B-cell-depleted T cells, or PBMCs supplied cDNA or gDNA.

The CDR3 covers 14 residues. Trimming removed 3 bases from V and 9 bases from J; junction bases left unmatched: 8. CDR1 is MDHEN, CDR2 SYDVKM, per germline. In the authors' methods: The assay estimated nucleated cells by amplifying reference gene primers. The table came from immunoSEQ multiplex PCR; TCRdb's copy has only in-frame clones and leaves some out. That table gives V, J and clone size, and the DNA gave D and trimming. Of fewer than 200,000 clones listed, almost 85% are singletons. The genes are TRBV28 and TRBJ2-1; 7 bases align to TRBD2. Sequencing was done on a sample of peripheral blood. The sequence was obtained from a man aged 40-49 years who had recovered from COVID-19. This CDR3 is CASSFGGRGREQFF. The CDR3 DNA reads TGTGCCAGCAGTTTCGGCGGGAGAGGGCGTGAGCAGTTCTTC.